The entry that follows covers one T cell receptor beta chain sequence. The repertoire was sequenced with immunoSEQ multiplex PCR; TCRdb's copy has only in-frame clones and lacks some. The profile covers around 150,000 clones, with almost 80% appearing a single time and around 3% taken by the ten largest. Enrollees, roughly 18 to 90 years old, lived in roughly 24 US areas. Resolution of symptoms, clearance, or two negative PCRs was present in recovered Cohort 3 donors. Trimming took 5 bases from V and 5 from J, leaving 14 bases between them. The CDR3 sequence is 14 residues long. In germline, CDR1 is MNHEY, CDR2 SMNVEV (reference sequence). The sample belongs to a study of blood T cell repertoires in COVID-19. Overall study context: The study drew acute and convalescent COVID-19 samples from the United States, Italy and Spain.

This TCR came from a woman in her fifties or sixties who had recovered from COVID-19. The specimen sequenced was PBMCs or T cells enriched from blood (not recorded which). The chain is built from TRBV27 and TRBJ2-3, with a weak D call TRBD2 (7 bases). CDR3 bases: TGTGCCAGCAGTGGAGGGGGGGCGGGAGATACGCAGTATTTT. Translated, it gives CASSGGGAGDTQYF.